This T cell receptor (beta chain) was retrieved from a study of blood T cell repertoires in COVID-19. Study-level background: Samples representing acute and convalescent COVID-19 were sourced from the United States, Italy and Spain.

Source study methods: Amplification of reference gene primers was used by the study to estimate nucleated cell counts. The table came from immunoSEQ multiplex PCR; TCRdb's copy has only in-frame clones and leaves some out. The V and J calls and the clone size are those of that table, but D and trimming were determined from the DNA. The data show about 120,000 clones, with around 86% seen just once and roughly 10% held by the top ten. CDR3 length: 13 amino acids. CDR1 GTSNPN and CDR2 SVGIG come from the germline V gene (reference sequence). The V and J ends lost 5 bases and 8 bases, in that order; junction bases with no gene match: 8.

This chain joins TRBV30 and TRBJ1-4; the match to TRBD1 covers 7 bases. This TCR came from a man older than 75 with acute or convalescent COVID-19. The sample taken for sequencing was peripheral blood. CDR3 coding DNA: TGTGCCTGGGCAACAGGGGTCGGGGAAAAACTGTTTTTT. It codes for CAWATGVGEKLFF.